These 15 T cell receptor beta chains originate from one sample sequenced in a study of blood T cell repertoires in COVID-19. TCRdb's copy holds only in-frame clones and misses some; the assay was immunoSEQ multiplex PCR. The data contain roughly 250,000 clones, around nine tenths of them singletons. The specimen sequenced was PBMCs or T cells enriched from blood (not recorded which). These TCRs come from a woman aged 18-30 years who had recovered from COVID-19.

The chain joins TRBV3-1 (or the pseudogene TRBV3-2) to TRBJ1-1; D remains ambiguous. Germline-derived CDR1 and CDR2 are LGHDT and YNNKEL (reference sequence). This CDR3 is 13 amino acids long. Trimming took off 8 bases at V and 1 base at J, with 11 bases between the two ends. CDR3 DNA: TGTGCCAGCGCCCGGGAGGGGAACACTGAAGCTTTCTTT. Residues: CASAREGNTEAFF.

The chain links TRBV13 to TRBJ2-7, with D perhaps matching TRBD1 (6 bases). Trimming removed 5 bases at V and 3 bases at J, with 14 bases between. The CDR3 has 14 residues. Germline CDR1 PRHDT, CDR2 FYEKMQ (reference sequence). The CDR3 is CASSTRDTNYEQYF. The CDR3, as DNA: TGTGCCAGCAGCACCCGGGACACCAACTACGAGCAGTACTTC.

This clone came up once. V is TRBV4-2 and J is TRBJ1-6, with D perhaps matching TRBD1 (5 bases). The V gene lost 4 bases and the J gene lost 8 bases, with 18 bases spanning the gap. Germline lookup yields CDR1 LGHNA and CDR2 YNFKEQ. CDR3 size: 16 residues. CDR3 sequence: CASSPRDSTTDSPLHF. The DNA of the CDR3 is TGTGCCAGCAGCCCTCGGGACTCCACGACGGATTCACCCCTCCACTTT.

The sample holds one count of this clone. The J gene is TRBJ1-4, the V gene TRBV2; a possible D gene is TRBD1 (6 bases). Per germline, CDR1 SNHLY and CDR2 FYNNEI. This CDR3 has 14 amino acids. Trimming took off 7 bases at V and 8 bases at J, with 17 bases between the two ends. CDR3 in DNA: TGTGCCAGCACGCGGGGGCTGGTCTTCGAAAAACTGTTTTTT. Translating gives CASTRGLVFEKLFF.

CDR3 coding DNA: TGCGCCAGCAGCCACCGGGACGGGAGAAGAGAGGCCATATATTTT. Translated, it gives CASSHRDGRREAIYF. This rearrangement joins TRBV4-3 to TRBJ1-3, with a possible D match to TRBD1 (5 bases). The CDR3 runs 15 residues. Trimming stripped 3 bases from V and 11 bases from J, with 20 bases between. Germline V gives CDR1 LGHNA, CDR2 YSLEER.

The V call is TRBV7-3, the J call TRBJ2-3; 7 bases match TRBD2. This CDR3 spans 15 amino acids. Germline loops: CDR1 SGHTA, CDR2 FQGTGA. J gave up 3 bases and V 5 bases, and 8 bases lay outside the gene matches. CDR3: CASSPLAAMTDTQYF. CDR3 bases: TGTGCCAGCAGCCCCCTAGCGGCTATGACAGATACGCAGTATTTT.

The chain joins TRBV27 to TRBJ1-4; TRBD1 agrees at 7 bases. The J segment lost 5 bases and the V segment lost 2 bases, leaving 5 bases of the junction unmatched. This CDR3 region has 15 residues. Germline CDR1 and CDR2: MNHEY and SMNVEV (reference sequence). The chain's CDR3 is CASSLRGRGNEKLFF. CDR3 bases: TGTGCCAGCAGTTTAAGGGGCAGGGGGAATGAAAAACTGTTTTTT.

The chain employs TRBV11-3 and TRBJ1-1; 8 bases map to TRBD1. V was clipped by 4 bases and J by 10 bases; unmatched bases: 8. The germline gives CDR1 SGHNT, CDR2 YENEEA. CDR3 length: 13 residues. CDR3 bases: TGTGCCAGCAGCTCTCTTCGGACAGGGCCAGCTTTCTTT. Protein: CASSSLRTGPAFF.

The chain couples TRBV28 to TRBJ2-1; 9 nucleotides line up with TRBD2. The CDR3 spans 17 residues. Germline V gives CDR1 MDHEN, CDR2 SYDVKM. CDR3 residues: CSGGASGIGTMYNEQFF. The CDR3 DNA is TGTTCCGGCGGGGCTAGCGGGATAGGGACGATGTACAATGAGCAGTTCTTC.

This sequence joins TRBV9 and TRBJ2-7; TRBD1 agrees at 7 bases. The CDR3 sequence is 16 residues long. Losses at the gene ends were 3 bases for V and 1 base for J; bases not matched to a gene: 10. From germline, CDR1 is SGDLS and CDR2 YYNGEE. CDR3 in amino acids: CASSGRGLYNSYEQYF. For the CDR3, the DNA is TGTGCCAGCAGCGGAAGGGGGCTTTACAATTCCTACGAGCAGTACTTC.

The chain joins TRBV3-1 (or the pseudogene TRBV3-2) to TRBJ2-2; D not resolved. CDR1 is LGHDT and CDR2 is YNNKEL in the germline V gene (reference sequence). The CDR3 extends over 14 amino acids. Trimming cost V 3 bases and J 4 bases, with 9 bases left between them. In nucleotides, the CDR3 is TGTGCCAGCAGCCAGGTGGCCGCCACCGGGGAGCTGTTTTTT. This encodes CASSQVAATGELFF.

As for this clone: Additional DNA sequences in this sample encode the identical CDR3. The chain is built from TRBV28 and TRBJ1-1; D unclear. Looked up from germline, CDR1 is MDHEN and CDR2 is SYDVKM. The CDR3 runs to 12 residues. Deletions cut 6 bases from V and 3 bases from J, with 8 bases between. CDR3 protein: CASSTGYTEAFF. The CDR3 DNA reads TGTGCCAGCAGCACCGGGTACACTGAAGCTTTCTTT.

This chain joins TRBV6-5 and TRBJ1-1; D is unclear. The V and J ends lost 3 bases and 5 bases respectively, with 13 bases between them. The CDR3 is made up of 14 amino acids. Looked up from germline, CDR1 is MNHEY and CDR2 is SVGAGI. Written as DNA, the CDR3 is TGTGCCAGCAGTTATGGAGGGCCGGAGACTGAAGCTTTCTTT. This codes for CASSYGGPETEAFF.

CDR3 loop: CASRQGEEKLFF. In DNA form, the CDR3 reads TGTGCCAGTAGGCAGGGGGAGGAAAAACTGTTTTTT. The chain joins TRBV19 to TRBJ1-4; TRBD1 matches 7 bases. The CDR3 spans 12 residues. V trimming: 6 bases; J trimming: 8 bases; junction bases outside the gene matches: 3. In germline, CDR1 is LNHDA, CDR2 SQIVND (reference sequence).

The CDR3 DNA reads TGTGCCAGCAGCTTCACGGGAGGGGGCTCCTACAATGAGCAGTTCTTC. It specifies CASSFTGGGSYNEQFF. The chain couples TRBV11-2 to TRBJ2-1; the match to TRBD2 covers 8 bases. After removal of 3 bases from V and 0 bases from J, the junction contained 4 bases not matched to a gene. The germline V gene encodes CDR1 SGHAT and CDR2 FQNNGV. There are 16 residues in the CDR3.